This is a list of T cell receptor beta chains from one sample in a study of beta chain features in type 1 diabetes. Produced via immunoSEQ multiplex PCR; TCRdb's table is partial and in-frame only. The data hold 850,000 to 900,000 clones, with roughly a sixth observed a single time. Material for sequencing was naive CD4+ T cells from blood. Receptors were obtained from a woman between 18 and 29 years old in good health. The CDR3 runs from the conserved cysteine through the conserved F or W. Fields, in order: V gene, J gene, clone size, CDR3 length, D gene, CDR3 protein, CDR3 DNA. D genes are given only for firm matches. Clone size, where shown, is once, few, many, or a class for clones that have expanded.

v_gene: TRBV4-3; j_gene: TRBJ2-3; abundance: few; len: 15; d_gene: TRBD2; CDR3aa: CASSQDVLARDTQYF; CDR3nt: TGCGCCAGCAGCCAAGATGTACTAGCGAGGGATACGCAGTATTTT
v_gene: TRBV10-3; j_gene: TRBJ2-7; abundance: many; len: 14; d_gene: -; CDR3aa: CAIRSPARGFEQYF; CDR3nt: TGTGCCATCAGGAGTCCGGCACGAGGCTTTGAGCAGTACTTC
v_gene: TRBV19; j_gene: TRBJ2-4; abundance: few; len: 17; d_gene: -; CDR3aa: CASSLPNSSRGKNIQYF; CDR3nt: TGTGCCAGTAGTCTCCCAAACAGCAGTCGGGGGAAAAACATTCAGTACTTC
v_gene: TRBV27; j_gene: TRBJ2-1; abundance: -; len: 16; d_gene: TRBD2; CDR3aa: CASSLSRRESYNEQFF; CDR3nt: TGTGCCAGCAGTTTATCGCGGCGGGAGTCCTACAATGAGCAGTTCTTC
v_gene: TRBV2; j_gene: TRBJ1-2; abundance: few; len: 12; d_gene: -; CDR3aa: CASSVGERGYTF; CDR3nt: TGTGCCAGCAGTGTTGGCGAAAGGGGCTACACCTTC
v_gene: TRBV2; j_gene: TRBJ2-2; abundance: few; len: 15; d_gene: -; CDR3aa: CASSAWQRMAGELFF; CDR3nt: TGTGCCAGCAGTGCATGGCAGAGGATGGCCGGGGAGCTGTTTTTT
v_gene: TRBV28; j_gene: TRBJ2-3; abundance: few; len: 16; d_gene: -; CDR3aa: CASSLPKGMGTDTQYF; CDR3nt: TGTGCCAGCAGTCTTCCTAAGGGAATGGGCACAGATACGCAGTATTTT
v_gene: TRBV5-1; j_gene: TRBJ2-3; abundance: -; len: 14; d_gene: -; CDR3aa: CASSFWEVVDTQYF; CDR3nt: TGCGCCAGCAGCTTCTGGGAAGTGGTAGATACGCAGTATTTT
v_gene: TRBV28; j_gene: TRBJ2-5; abundance: -; len: 16; d_gene: TRBD1; CDR3aa: CASSTSGTGVRKTQYF; CDR3nt: TGTGCCAGCAGTACCTCCGGGACAGGGGTCAGGAAGACCCAGTACTTC
v_gene: TRBV5-4; j_gene: TRBJ2-1; abundance: few; len: 12; d_gene: -; CDR3aa: CASSPGTTGMFF; CDR3nt: TGTGCCAGCAGCCCCGGGACGACGGGGATGTTCTTC
v_gene: TRBV5-4; j_gene: TRBJ2-1; abundance: -; len: 17; d_gene: TRBD2; CDR3aa: CASSSPASGSSYNEQFF; CDR3nt: TGTGCCAGCAGCTCGCCGGCTAGCGGGAGCTCCTACAATGAGCAGTTCTTC
v_gene: TRBV4-3; j_gene: TRBJ1-2; abundance: -; len: 15; d_gene: -; CDR3aa: CASSQGGASGYGYTF; CDR3nt: TGCGCCAGCAGCCAAGGGGGGGCCAGTGGCTATGGCTACACCTTC
v_gene: TRBV29-1; j_gene: TRBJ2-1; abundance: -; len: 14; d_gene: -; CDR3aa: CSVVYHRGINEQFF; CDR3nt: TGCAGCGTTGTGTACCACCGAGGTATCAATGAGCAGTTCTTC
v_gene: TRBV7-9; j_gene: TRBJ2-6; abundance: -; len: 15; d_gene: TRBD1; CDR3aa: CASSSQGMRANVLTF; CDR3nt: TGTGCCAGCAGCTCACAGGGGATGAGGGCCAACGTCCTGACTTTC
v_gene: TRBV9; j_gene: TRBJ2-5; abundance: few; len: 14; d_gene: -; CDR3aa: CASSVDVRGETQYF; CDR3nt: TGTGCCAGCAGCGTAGATGTCAGGGGAGAGACCCAGTACTTC
v_gene: TRBV11-2; j_gene: TRBJ2-7; abundance: -; len: 14; d_gene: -; CDR3aa: CASSTREFSYEQYF; CDR3nt: TGTGCCAGCAGCACTCGGGAGTTCTCCTACGAGCAGTACTTC
v_gene: TRBV27; j_gene: TRBJ2-3; abundance: few; len: 17; d_gene: TRBD2; CDR3aa: CASSPVLAGGSTDTQYF; CDR3nt: TGTGCCAGCAGCCCCGTACTAGCGGGAGGGTCCACAGATACGCAGTATTTT
v_gene: TRBV29-1; j_gene: TRBJ2-1; abundance: few; len: 14; d_gene: TRBD2; CDR3aa: CSASWLAGPNEQFF; CDR3nt: TGCAGCGCGTCGTGGCTAGCGGGGCCCAATGAGCAGTTCTTC
v_gene: TRBV18; j_gene: TRBJ2-1; abundance: -; len: 13; d_gene: -; CDR3aa: CASSFGTGNEQFF; CDR3nt: TGTGCCAGCTCATTCGGGACTGGCAATGAGCAGTTCTTC
v_gene: TRBV4-3; j_gene: TRBJ1-1; abundance: -; len: 15; d_gene: -; CDR3aa: CASSQAGKGDTEAFF; CDR3nt: TGCGCCAGCAGCCAAGCGGGGAAAGGGGACACTGAAGCTTTCTTT
v_gene: TRBV6-6; j_gene: TRBJ2-2; abundance: few; len: 16; d_gene: TRBD1; CDR3aa: CASSYDRQGATGELFF; CDR3nt: TGTGCCAGCAGTTACGACCGACAGGGGGCCACCGGGGAGCTGTTTTTT
v_gene: TRBV11-2; j_gene: TRBJ2-7; abundance: few; len: 15; d_gene: TRBD1; CDR3aa: CASSSRTGRIFEQYF; CDR3nt: TGTGCCAGCAGCTCCCGGACAGGGAGGATTTTCGAGCAGTACTTC
v_gene: TRBV5-1; j_gene: TRBJ2-3; abundance: few; len: 12; d_gene: -; CDR3aa: CASSLVPDTQYF; CDR3nt: TGCGCCAGCAGCTTGGTTCCAGATACGCAGTATTTT
v_gene: TRBV14; j_gene: TRBJ2-2; abundance: -; len: 16; d_gene: TRBD1; CDR3aa: CASSQGDRGNTGELFF; CDR3nt: TGTGCCAGCAGCCAAGGGGACAGGGGTAACACCGGGGAGCTGTTTTTT
v_gene: TRBV4-3; j_gene: TRBJ2-1; abundance: -; len: 12; d_gene: -; CDR3aa: CASSRIRNEQFF; CDR3nt: TGCGCCAGCAGCCGGATCCGGAATGAGCAGTTCTTC